Given below is one TCR beta chain in context. The antigen is unknown. The record originates from a study of post-analysis software for immune sequencing data. Study-wide results and limits: Among 5 or 6 TRBV segments more frequent in patients than controls were TRBV5-6, TRBV5-1 and TRBV20-1. Significantly lower normalized Chao1 diversity was seen in multiple sclerosis patients than in controls. The authors found that F measure strongly co-clustered same-batch samples.

Incorporated into the TCR beta cDNA libraries were unique molecular identifiers, which served to reduce PCR and sequencing biases. Input populations of 1 to 10 million T cells gave rise to approximately 500,000 cDNA molecules. TCRdb re-called the PCR reads through MiXCR, storing one row per CDR3 protein. The sample contains around 700,000 distinct CDR3 sequences, 55% to 60% of which appear only once. Unmatched junction bases numbered 6, after V lost 0 bases and J lost 2 bases. Germline lookup yields CDR1 SGHRS and CDR2 YFSETQ. The CDR3 is made up of 16 amino acids. The gene calls are TRBV5-1 and TRBJ2-3, with 7 bases lining up with TRBD2. Material: blood. The sequence was obtained from a girl aged 2-15 years with multiple sclerosis. This chain's CDR3 is CASSLEMGLPTDTQYF. The CDR3 nucleotides read TGCGCCAGCAGCTTGGAAATGGGACTACCCACAGATACGCAGTATTTT.